These 28 T cell receptor beta chains were all obtained from the same sample, sequenced in a study of blood T cell repertoires in COVID-19. Data came from immunoSEQ multiplex PCR; TCRdb stores just in-frame clones and leaves some out. This sample has a few hundred thousand clones, with roughly 84% found just once. Sequenced material: peripheral blood. These receptors originate from a woman aged 55-70 years with acute or convalescent COVID-19.

The genes are TRBV6-1 and TRBJ1-3; no clear D. The V end was cut by 2 bases, the J end by 0 bases, with 11 bases between. Germline CDR1 is MNHNS and CDR2 is SASEGT. This CDR3 comprises 16 residues. This CDR3 is CASSERLQSSGNTIYF. The CDR3 bases are TGTGCCAGCAGTGAAAGGTTACAGAGCTCTGGAAACACCATATATTTT.

This chain joins TRBV2 and TRBJ1-1; D may be TRBD1 (6 bases). Germline V gives CDR1 SNHLY, CDR2 FYNNEI. The CDR3 runs 13 residues. V was pared by 4 bases and J by 7 bases, with 13 bases between. CDR3 protein: CASSASPDSEAFF. CDR3 DNA sequence: TGTGCCAGCAGTGCCTCCCCGGACAGTGAAGCTTTCTTT.

A word on this clone: The identical CDR3 is also encoded by other nucleotide sequences in the sample. The chain has TRBV6-2 or TRBV6-3 and TRBJ1-1; TRBD1 is a possible D gene (5 bases). This CDR3 is built from 13 residues. In germline, CDR1 is MNHEY, CDR2 SVGEGT. Trimming cost V 2 bases and J 3 bases, with 7 bases left between them. The CDR3 sequence is CASSYRGYTEAFF. DNA for the CDR3: TGTGCCAGCAGTTACCGGGGGTACACTGAAGCTTTCTTT.

The rearrangement joins TRBV6-5 to TRBJ1-6, with D perhaps TRBD1 (5 bases). With 6 bases removed from V and 5 bases from J, the gap between germline ends came to 8 bases. The CDR3 sequence is 13 residues long. CDR1 and CDR2 (germline): MNHEY, SVGAGI. CDR3 protein: CASRKQDNSPLHF. In nucleotides, the CDR3 is TGTGCCAGCAGGAAACAGGATAATTCACCCCTCCACTTT.

The V gene is TRBV5-4, the J gene TRBJ2-2; TRBD2 matches at 8 bases. The CDR3 sequence is 14 residues long. Germline V CDR1 and CDR2: SGHNT, YYREEE (reference sequence). After removal of 2 bases from V and 7 bases from J, the junction contained 4 bases not matched to a gene. CDR3 region: CASSLAGVDGELFF. In DNA form, the CDR3 reads TGTGCCAGCAGCTTAGCGGGAGTAGACGGGGAGCTGTTTTTT.

The chain uses TRBV2 and TRBJ1-1; TRBD1 matches 9 bases. The CDR3 has 14 residues. CDR1 SNHLY and CDR2 FYNNEI come from the germline V gene. V shed 8 bases, J shed 4 bases, and the junction held 8 bases outside the gene matches. CDR3 coding DNA: TGTGCCAGCGGGGGGGGGACAGGGTCCACTGAAGCTTTCTTT. As protein: CASGGGTGSTEAFF.

The chain is built from TRBV20-1 and TRBJ1-2; D is possibly TRBD1 (5 bases). The CDR3 is made up of 13 amino acids. V shed 3 bases and J shed 4 bases, with 12 bases lying between them. Germline CDR1 DFQATT, CDR2 SNEGSKA (reference sequence). The CDR3 DNA sequence: TGCAGTGCTAGTGTCAGGGTGGGCTATGGCTACACCTTC. Translation gives CSASVRVGYGYTF.

The V call is TRBV6-2 or TRBV6-3, the J call TRBJ2-3, with D maybe TRBD2 (6 bases). Germline V gives CDR1 MNHEY, CDR2 SVGEGT. Trimming cost V 5 bases and J 2 bases, with 11 bases left between them. The CDR3 length is 14 residues. CDR3 residues: CASSAGGPTDTQYF. As DNA, the CDR3 is TGTGCCAGCAGTGCCGGGGGTCCCACAGATACGCAGTATTTT.

The chain carries TRBV6-5 and TRBJ2-3, with D possibly matching TRBD1 (5 bases). The germline V gene encodes CDR1 MNHEY and CDR2 SVGAGI. The CDR3 loop spans 13 amino acids. Trimming cost V 5 bases and J 2 bases, with 8 bases left between them. CDR3 sequence: CASSKTATDTQYF. The CDR3 region has the DNA TGTGCCAGCAGTAAGACAGCCACAGATACGCAGTATTTT.

The chain is built from TRBV18 and TRBJ1-2, with 8 bases matching TRBD1. The CDR3 length is 19 residues. The germline V gene encodes CDR1 KGHSH and CDR2 LQKENI. V lost 0 bases, J lost 0 bases, and 12 bases stayed unmatched. DNA of the CDR3: TGTGCCAGCTCACCACCGGGGACAGGTTTTGGGGCAGCTAACTATGGCTACACCTTC. It translates to CASSPPGTGFGAANYGYTF.

The J gene is TRBJ2-5, the V gene TRBV4-1; TRBD2 might be the D (6 bases). The CDR3 contains 13 residues. Germline loops: CDR1 MGHRA, CDR2 YSYEKL. With 5 bases removed from V and 2 bases from J, the gap between germline ends came to 9 bases. The CDR3 sequence: CASSGLYQETQYF. The DNA for the CDR3 is TGCGCCAGCAGCGGACTATATCAAGAGACCCAGTACTTC.

In DNA form, the CDR3 reads TGTGCCAGTAGTTTCCCGATTCAGGGGGCGCGTGAAGCTTTCTTT. Amino acid sequence: CASSFPIQGAREAFF. The chain is built from TRBV19 and TRBJ1-1; TRBD1 agrees at 8 bases. CDR1 is LNHDA, CDR2 SQIVND, per germline (reference sequence). Trimming at V came to 5 bases and at J to 7 bases, leaving 12 bases not matched to a gene. The CDR3 length is 15 residues.

The rearrangement joins TRBV2 to TRBJ2-7; a weak D match, TRBD1 (6 bases). CDR3 length equals 11 residues. Trimming removed 5 bases at V and 11 bases at J, with 13 bases between. The germline CDR1 and CDR2 sequences are SNHLY and FYNNEI. CDR3 loop: CASSLGQGKYF. In DNA form, the CDR3 reads TGTGCCAGCAGTCTCGGGCAGGGGAAGTACTTC.

The chain is built from TRBV7-9 and TRBJ1-4, with D tentatively TRBD1 (5 bases). This CDR3 is 15 amino acids long. Germline CDR1 is SEHNR and CDR2 is FQNEAQ (reference sequence). The V end was cut by 1 base, the J end by 8 bases, with 14 bases between. For the CDR3, the DNA is TGTGCCAGCAGCTTAGGTTGGGCCAGGGAAGAAAAACTGTTTTTT. This encodes CASSLGWAREEKLFF.

This chain uses TRBV6-1 with TRBJ2-3; TRBD2 matches at 8 bases. The CDR3 totals 16 residues. The germline CDR1 and CDR2 sequences are MNHNS and SASEGT. The junction had 10 bases not matched to a gene; V was cut back by 4 bases and J by 4 bases. The CDR3 region has the DNA TGTGCCAGCAGTGTAACTAGCGGTCTACGAGCAGATACGCAGTATTTT. This gives the protein CASSVTSGLRADTQYF.

The rearrangement uses TRBV5-6 and TRBJ1-2; D not resolved. The CDR3 spans 14 residues. Germline values: CDR1 SGHDT, CDR2 YYEEEE. Trimming removed 0 bases from V and 4 bases from J, with 10 bases in between. CDR3 amino acids: CASSLALGSYGYTF. The CDR3 DNA sequence: TGTGCCAGCAGCTTGGCCTTAGGGAGCTATGGCTACACCTTC.

V and J are TRBV9 and TRBJ1-2; 9 nucleotides match TRBD1. V lost 3 bases and J lost 2; bases outside the gene matches: 5. Looked up from germline, CDR1 is SGDLS and CDR2 is YYNGEE. This CDR3 has 15 residues. The CDR3 coding sequence is TGTGCCAGCAGCGAGGGACAGGGTCCCAACTATGGCTACACCTTC. It is translated as CASSEGQGPNYGYTF.

J is TRBJ2-7 and V is TRBV7-9, with 10 bases aligning to TRBD1. V shed 5 bases, J shed 9 bases, and the junction held 7 bases outside the gene matches. This CDR3 has 13 residues. Germline V gene lookup returns CDR1 SEHNR and CDR2 FQNEAQ (reference sequence). The CDR3: CASSGGQGIVQYF. Written as DNA, the CDR3 is TGTGCCAGCAGCGGGGGACAGGGGATTGTGCAGTACTTC.

V and J are TRBV27 and TRBJ2-7; possible D gene TRBD1, 6 bases. Germline CDR1 MNHEY, CDR2 SMNVEV (reference sequence). The CDR3 sequence is 14 residues long. With 4 bases removed from V and 3 bases from J, the gap between germline ends came to 13 bases. The CDR3, as DNA: TGTGCCAGCAGTTGGGAAGCGGACAGCTACGAGCAGTACTTC. The encoded protein is CASSWEADSYEQYF.

This clone turned up a few times. The gene calls are TRBV12-3 or TRBV12-4 and TRBJ1-4; tentative D call: TRBD1 (5 bases). The CDR3 is 13 amino acids. Trimming left V 4 bases short and J 5 bases short, with 8 bases between. CDR3 loop: CASSSGVNEKLFF. The CDR3, as DNA: TGTGCCAGCAGTTCGGGGGTCAATGAAAAACTGTTTTTT.

The genes are TRBV25-1 and TRBJ1-4; 7 bases line up with TRBD1. The CDR3 contains 13 residues. V dropped 7 bases and J dropped 5; count of bases not matched to a gene: 4. The germline gives CDR1 MGHDK, CDR2 SYGVNS. The CDR3 loop reads CASTGTENEKLFF. The CDR3 nucleotides are TGTGCCAGCACCGGGACAGAGAATGAAAAACTGTTTTTT.

This sequence joins TRBV27 and TRBJ1-1, with TRBD1 matching over 8 bases. V gave up 2 bases and J gave up 4 bases; unmatched junction bases: 6. The germline V gene encodes CDR1 MNHEY and CDR2 SMNVEV (reference sequence). The CDR3 length is 15 residues. CDR3 amino acids: CASSLADRGGTEAFF. The CDR3 region has the DNA TGTGCCAGCAGTTTAGCAGACAGGGGCGGCACTGAAGCTTTCTTT.

This rearrangement joins TRBV7-9 to TRBJ1-2, with D maybe TRBD1 (5 bases). Per the germline V gene, CDR1 is SEHNR and CDR2 is FQNEAQ (reference sequence). Trimming took off 1 base at V and 0 bases at J, with 12 bases between the two ends. CDR3 length equals 16 residues. The CDR3 here is CASSLEYPGTNYGYTF. CDR3 sequence (DNA): TGTGCCAGCAGCTTAGAATATCCAGGGACTAACTATGGCTACACCTTC.

This sequence joins TRBV14 and TRBJ1-2; the D is unclear. V was pared by 3 bases and J by 2 bases, with 7 bases between. The CDR3 has 13 residues. CDR1 SGHDN and CDR2 FVKESK come from the germline V gene. CDR3 nucleotide sequence: TGTGCCAGCAGCCAGGCGACAAACTATGGCTACACCTTC. Its translation: CASSQATNYGYTF.

The chain carries TRBV5-1 and TRBJ2-5; 8 bases line up with TRBD2. This CDR3 is 17 amino acids long. The trim removed 7 bases at V and 4 bases at J, leaving 18 bases unmatched. Germline V gene lookup returns CDR1 SGHRS and CDR2 YFSETQ. The CDR3 sequence is CASCLAGRGAKRETQYF. The CDR3 DNA reads TGCGCCAGCTGTCTGGCCGGGCGGGGGGCTAAACGAGAGACCCAGTACTTC.

This clone is a singleton in its sample. The chain is built from TRBV6-5 and TRBJ2-3, with TRBD1 matching over 10 bases. The germline V gene encodes CDR1 MNHEY and CDR2 SVGAGI. The CDR3 sequence is 16 residues long. V dropped 2 bases and J dropped 1; count of bases not matched to a gene: 3. The CDR3 region is CASSYAGQGGTDTQYF. The CDR3 DNA follows: TGTGCCAGCAGTTACGCCGGACAGGGGGGCACAGATACGCAGTATTTT.

The chain uses TRBV12-3 or TRBV12-4 and TRBJ1-5; unclear D gene. This CDR3 contains 13 residues. V dropped 2 bases and J dropped 4 bases, with 6 bases sitting between them. The CDR3: CASSLSRNQPQHF. The CDR3 coding sequence is TGTGCCAGCAGTTTATCCCGGAATCAGCCCCAGCATTTT.

The V gene is TRBV30, the J gene TRBJ2-1, with 16 bases lining up with TRBD2. Trimming at V came to 5 bases and at J to 0 bases, leaving 10 bases not matched to a gene. The CDR3 has 19 amino acids. Germline CDR1 and CDR2: GTSNPN and SVGIG (reference sequence). This chain's CDR3 is CAWDTQGTSGGVSYNEQFF. In DNA form, the CDR3 reads TGTGCCTGGGATACCCAAGGGACTAGCGGGGGGGTCTCCTACAATGAGCAGTTCTTC.